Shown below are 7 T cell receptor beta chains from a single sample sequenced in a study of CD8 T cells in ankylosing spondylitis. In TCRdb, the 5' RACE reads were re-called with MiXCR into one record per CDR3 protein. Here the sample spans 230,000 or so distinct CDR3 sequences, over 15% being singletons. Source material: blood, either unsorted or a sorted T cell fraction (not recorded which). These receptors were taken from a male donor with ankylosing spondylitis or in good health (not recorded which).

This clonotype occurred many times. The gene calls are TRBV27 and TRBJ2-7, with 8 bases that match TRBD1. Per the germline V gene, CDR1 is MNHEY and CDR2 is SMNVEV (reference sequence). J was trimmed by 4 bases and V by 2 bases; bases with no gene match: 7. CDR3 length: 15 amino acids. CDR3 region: CASSLLGQGFYEQYF. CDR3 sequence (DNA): TGTGCCAGCAGTTTACTAGGACAGGGTTTTTACGAGCAGTACTTC.

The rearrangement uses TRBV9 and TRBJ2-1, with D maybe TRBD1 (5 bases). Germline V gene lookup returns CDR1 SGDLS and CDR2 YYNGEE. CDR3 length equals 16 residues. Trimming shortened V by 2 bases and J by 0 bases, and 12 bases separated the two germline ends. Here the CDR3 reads CASSVGQGSSYNEQFF. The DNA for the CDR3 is TGTGCCAGCAGCGTTGGTCAGGGAAGCTCCTACAATGAGCAGTTCTTC. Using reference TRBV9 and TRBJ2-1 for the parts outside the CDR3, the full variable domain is DSGVTQTPKHLITATGQRVTLRCSPRSGDLSVYWYQQSLDQGLQFLIQYYNGEERAKGNILERFSAQQFPDLHSELNLSSLELGDSALYFCASSVGQGSSYNEQFFGPGTRLTVL.

The CDR3 here is CASSEMDEQFF. The CDR3 coding sequence is TGTGCCAGCAGTGAAATGGATGAGCAGTTCTTC. The chain combines TRBV2 with TRBJ2-1; D is unclear. V gave up 2 bases and J gave up 8 bases, with 4 bases separating them. Germline lookup yields CDR1 SNHLY and CDR2 FYNNEI. This CDR3 comprises 11 residues.

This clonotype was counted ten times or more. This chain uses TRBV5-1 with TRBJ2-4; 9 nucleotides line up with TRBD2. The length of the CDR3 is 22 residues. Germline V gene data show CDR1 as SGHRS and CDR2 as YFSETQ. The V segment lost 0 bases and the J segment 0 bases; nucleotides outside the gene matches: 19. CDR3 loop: CASSLADPPGLALGGAKNIQYF. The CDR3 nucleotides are TGCGCCAGCAGCTTGGCCGATCCTCCGGGACTAGCATTGGGCGGAGCCAAAAACATTCAGTACTTC.

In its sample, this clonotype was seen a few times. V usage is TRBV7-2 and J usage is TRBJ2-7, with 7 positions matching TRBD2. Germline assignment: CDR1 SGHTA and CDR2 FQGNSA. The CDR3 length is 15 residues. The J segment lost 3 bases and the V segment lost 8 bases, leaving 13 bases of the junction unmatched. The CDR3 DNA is TGTGCCAGCCTCAAGGCCAGCGGGAATTACTACGAGCAGTACTTC. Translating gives CASLKASGNYYEQYF.

Written as DNA, the CDR3 is TGTGCCAGCAGCTCAAGTCCGATGGGGAACACCGGGGAGCTGTTTTTT. Its protein product is CASSSSPMGNTGELFF. This chain uses TRBV7-9 with TRBJ2-2; D is ambiguous. Trimming took off 4 bases at V and 1 base at J, with 13 bases between the two ends. This CDR3 has 16 amino acids. Per germline, CDR1 SEHNR and CDR2 FQNEAQ (reference sequence).

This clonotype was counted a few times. CDR3 coding DNA: TGTGCCAGCAGCTGGGAGGACAGCCAAGAGACCCAGTACTTC. As protein: CASSWEDSQETQYF. The chain uses TRBV7-8 and TRBJ2-5, with D perhaps TRBD1 or TRBD2 (6 bases each). Looked up from germline, CDR1 is SGHVS and CDR2 is FQNEAQ. The CDR3 has 14 amino acids. Trimming removed 4 bases at V and 1 base at J, with 10 bases between.